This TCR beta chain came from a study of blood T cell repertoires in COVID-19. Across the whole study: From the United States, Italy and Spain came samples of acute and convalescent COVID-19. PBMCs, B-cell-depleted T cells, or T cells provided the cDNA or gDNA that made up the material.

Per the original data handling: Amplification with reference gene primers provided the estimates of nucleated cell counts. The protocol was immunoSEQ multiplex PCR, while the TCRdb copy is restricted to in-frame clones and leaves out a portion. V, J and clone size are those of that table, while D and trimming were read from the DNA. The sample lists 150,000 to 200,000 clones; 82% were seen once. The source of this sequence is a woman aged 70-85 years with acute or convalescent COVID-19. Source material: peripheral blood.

CDR3 sequence (DNA): TGTGCCAGCAGCCCCGGGAGGACGGTCTCAGATACGCAGTATTTT. It encodes CASSPGRTVSDTQYF. The chain couples TRBV7-9 to TRBJ2-3; 7 bases map to TRBD2. V lost 5 bases and J lost 4; bases outside the gene matches: 9. This CDR3 region has 15 residues. CDR1 is SEHNR, CDR2 FQNEAQ, per germline (reference sequence).